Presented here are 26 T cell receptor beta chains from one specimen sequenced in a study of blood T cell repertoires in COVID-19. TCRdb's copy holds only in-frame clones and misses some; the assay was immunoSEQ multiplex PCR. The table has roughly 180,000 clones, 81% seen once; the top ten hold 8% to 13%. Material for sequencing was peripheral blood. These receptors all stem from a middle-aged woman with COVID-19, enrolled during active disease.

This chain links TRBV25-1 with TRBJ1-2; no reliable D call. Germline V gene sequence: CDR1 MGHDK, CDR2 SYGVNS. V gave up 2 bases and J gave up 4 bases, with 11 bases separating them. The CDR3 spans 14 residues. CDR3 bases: TGTGCCAGCAGTGAAAGCGGCGGTGCCTATGGCTACACCTTC. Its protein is CASSESGGAYGYTF.

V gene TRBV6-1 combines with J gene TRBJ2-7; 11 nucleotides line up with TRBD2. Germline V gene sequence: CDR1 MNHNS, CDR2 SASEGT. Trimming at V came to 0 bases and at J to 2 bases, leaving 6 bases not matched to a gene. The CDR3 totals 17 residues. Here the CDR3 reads CASSEAFLAGGTYEQYF. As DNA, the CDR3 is TGTGCCAGCAGTGAAGCCTTCCTAGCGGGAGGTACCTACGAGCAGTACTTC.

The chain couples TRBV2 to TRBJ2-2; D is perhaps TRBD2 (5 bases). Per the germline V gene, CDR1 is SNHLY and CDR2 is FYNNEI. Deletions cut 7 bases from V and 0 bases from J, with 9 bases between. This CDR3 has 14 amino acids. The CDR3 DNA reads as TGTGCCAGCAAGGTCGGGACGAACACCGGGGAGCTGTTTTTT. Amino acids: CASKVGTNTGELFF.

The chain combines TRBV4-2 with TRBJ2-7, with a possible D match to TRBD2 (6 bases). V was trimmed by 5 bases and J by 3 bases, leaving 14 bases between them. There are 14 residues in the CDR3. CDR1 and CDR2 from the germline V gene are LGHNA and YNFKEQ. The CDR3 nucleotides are TGTGCCAGCAGCTCGGGACTTCTTCACTACGAGCAGTACTTC. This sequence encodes CASSSGLLHYEQYF.

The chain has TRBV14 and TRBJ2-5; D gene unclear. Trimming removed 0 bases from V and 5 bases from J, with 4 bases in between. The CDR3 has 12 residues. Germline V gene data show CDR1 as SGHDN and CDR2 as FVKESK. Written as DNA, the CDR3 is TGTGCCAGCAGCCAAGATCTTGAGACCCAGTACTTC. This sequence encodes CASSQDLETQYF.

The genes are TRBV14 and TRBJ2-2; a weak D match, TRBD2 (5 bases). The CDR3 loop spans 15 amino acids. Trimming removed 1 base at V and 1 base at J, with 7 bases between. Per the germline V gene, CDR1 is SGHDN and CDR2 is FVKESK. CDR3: CASSQVSGNTGELFF. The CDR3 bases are TGTGCCAGCAGCCAAGTCAGCGGGAACACCGGGGAGCTGTTTTTT. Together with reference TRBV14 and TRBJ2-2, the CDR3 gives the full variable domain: EAGVTQFPSHSVIEKGQTVTLRCDPISGHDNLYWYRRVMGKEIKFLLHFVKESKQDESGMPNNRFLAERTGGTYSTLKVQPAELEDSGVYFCASSQVSGNTGELFFGEGSRLTVL.

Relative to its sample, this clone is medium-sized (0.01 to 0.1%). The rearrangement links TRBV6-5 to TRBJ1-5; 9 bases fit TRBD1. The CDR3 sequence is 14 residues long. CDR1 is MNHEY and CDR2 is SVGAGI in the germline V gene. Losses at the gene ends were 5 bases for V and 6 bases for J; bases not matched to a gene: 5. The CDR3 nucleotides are TGTGCCAGCAGTCCCGGGACAGGGTCTCAGCCCCAGCATTTT. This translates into CASSPGTGSQPQHF.

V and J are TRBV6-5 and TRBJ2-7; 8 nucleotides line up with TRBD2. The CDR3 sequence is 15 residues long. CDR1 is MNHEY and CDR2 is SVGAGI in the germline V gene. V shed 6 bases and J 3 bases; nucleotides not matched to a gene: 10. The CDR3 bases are TGTGCCAGCAGCGCTCCTAGCGGGTTCATCTACGAGCAGTACTTC. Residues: CASSAPSGFIYEQYF.

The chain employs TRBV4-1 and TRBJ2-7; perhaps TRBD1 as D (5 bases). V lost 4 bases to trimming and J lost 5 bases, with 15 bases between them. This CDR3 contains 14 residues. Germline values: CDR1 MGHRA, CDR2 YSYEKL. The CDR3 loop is CASSLRAGTDEQYV. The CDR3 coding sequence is TGCGCCAGCAGCCTCAGGGCAGGTACGGACGAGCAGTACGTC.

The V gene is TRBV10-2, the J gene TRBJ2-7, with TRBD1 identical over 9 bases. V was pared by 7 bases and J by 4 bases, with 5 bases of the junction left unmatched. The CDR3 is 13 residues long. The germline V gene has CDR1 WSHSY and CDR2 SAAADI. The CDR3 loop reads CASTKGQGYEQYF. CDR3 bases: TGCGCCAGCACTAAGGGACAGGGTTACGAGCAGTACTTC.

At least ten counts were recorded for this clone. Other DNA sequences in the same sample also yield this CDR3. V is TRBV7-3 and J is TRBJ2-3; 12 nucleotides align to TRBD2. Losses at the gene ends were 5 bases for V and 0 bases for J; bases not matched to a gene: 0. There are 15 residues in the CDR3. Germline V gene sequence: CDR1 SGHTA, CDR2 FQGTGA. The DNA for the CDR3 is TGTGCCAGCAGCCTAGCGGGGGGGAGCACAGATACGCAGTATTTT. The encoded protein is CASSLAGGSTDTQYF.

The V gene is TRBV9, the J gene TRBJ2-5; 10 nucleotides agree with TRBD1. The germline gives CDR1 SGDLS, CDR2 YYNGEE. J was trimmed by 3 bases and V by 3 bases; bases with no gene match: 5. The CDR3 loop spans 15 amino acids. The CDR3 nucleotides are TGTGCCAGCAGCGCCGGAGGGACAGGGGAAGAGACCCAGTACTTC. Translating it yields CASSAGGTGEETQYF.

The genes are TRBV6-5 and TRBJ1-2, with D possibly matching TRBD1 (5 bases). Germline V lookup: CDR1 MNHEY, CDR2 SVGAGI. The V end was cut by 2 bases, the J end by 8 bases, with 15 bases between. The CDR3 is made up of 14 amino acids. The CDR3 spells CASSYARGAYGYTF. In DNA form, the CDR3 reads TGTGCCAGCAGTTACGCAAGGGGCGCTTACGGCTACACCTTC.

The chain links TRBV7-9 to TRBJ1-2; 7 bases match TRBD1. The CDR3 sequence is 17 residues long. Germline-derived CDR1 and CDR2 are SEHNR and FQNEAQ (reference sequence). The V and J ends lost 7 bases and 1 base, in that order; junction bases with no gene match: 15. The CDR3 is CASTRTLNDRVNYGYTF. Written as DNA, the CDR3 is TGTGCCAGCACTAGAACTCTAAACGACAGGGTTAACTATGGCTACACCTTC.

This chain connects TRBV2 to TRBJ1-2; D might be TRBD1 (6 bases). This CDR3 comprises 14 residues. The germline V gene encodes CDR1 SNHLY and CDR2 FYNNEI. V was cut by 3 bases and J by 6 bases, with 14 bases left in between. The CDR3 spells CASSEVTGRDGYTF. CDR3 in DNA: TGTGCCAGCAGTGAGGTTACAGGGCGGGATGGCTACACCTTC.

The CDR3 sequence is CASSPDGGYGYTF. CDR3 nucleotide sequence: TGCGCCAGCAGCCCCGACGGGGGCTATGGCTACACCTTC. J is TRBJ1-2 and V is TRBV5-1, with a weak D call TRBD1 (5 bases). CDR1 and CDR2 from the germline V gene are SGHRS and YFSETQ. Trimming pared 4 bases from V and 4 bases from J, leaving 11 bases between. This CDR3 region has 13 residues.

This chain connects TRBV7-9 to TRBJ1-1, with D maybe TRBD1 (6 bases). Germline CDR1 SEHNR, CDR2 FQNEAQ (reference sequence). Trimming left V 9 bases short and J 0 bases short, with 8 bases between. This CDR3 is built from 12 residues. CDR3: CARDSLNTEAFF. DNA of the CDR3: TGTGCCAGGGACAGCTTGAACACTGAAGCTTTCTTT.

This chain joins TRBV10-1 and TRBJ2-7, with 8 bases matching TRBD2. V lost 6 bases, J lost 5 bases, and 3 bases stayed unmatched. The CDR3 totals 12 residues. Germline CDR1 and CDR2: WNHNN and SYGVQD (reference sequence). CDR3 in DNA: TGCGCCAGCAGCGGAGCGGGAGACGAGCAGTACTTC. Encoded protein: CASSGAGDEQYF.

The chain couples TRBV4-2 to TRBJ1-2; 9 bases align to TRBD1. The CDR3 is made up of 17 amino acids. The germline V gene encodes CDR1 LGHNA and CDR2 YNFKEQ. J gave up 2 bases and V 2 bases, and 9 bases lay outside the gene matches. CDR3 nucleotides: TGTGCCAGCAGCCAATCTATGGACAGGGGATTAAACTATGGCTACACCTTC. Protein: CASSQSMDRGLNYGYTF.

Here the CDR3 DNA reads TGTGCCAGCAGCTTGTGGGCAGGGGGCATGAATCAGCCCCAGCATTTT. Translated, it gives CASSLWAGGMNQPQHF. The chain combines TRBV5-6 with TRBJ1-5; 8 nucleotides agree with TRBD1. The germline gives CDR1 SGHDT, CDR2 YYEEEE. J lost 4 bases, V lost 1 base, and 7 bases had no gene match. The CDR3 is 16 residues long.

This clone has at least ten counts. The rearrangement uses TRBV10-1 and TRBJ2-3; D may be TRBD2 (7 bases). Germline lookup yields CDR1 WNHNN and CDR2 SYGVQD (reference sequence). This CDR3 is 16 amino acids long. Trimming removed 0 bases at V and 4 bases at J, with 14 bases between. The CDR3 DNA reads TGCGCCAGCAGTGAGTCGAAGGGGGGGAGAGCAGATACGCAGTATTTT. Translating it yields CASSESKGGRADTQYF.

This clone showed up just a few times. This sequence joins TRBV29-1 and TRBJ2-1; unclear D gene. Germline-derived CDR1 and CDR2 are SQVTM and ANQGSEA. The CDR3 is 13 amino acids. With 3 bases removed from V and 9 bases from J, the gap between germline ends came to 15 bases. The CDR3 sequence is CSVDSLRSGEQFF. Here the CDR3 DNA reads TGCAGCGTTGATTCCCTCCGGAGTGGTGAGCAGTTCTTC.

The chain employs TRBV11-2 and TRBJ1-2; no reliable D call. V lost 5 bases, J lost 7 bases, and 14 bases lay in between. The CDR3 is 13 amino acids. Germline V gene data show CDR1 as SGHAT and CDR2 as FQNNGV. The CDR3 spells CASSPVRLGGYTF. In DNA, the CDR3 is TGTGCCAGCAGCCCGGTGAGGCTCGGTGGCTACACCTTC.

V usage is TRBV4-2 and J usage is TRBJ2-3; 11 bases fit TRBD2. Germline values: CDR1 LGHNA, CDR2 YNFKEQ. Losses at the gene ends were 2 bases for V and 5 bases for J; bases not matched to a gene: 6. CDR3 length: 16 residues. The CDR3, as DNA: TGTGCCAGCAGCCAAAAAAGGGGACTAGCGGTAGATACGCAGTATTTT. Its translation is CASSQKRGLAVDTQYF.

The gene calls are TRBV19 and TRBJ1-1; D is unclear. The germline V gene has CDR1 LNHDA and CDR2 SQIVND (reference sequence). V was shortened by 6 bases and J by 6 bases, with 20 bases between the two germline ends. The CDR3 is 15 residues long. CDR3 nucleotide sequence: TGTGCCAGTAGCCTGGAAACTACGGGGTACCCTGAAGCTTTCTTT. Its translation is CASSLETTGYPEAFF.

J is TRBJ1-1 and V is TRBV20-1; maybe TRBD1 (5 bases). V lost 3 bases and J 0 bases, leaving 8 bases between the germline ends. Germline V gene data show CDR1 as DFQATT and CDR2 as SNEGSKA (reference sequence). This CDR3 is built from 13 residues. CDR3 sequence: CSASAGMNTEAFF. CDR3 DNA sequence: TGCAGTGCTAGTGCAGGGATGAACACTGAAGCTTTCTTT.